The entry below gives a single T cell receptor (beta chain) sequence along with its context. The target of this receptor is not known. Base qualities are not at hand, and no much larger clone is one base apart. The sample originates from a study of blood T cell repertoires in COVID-19 (dated by TCRdb to the early 2020s). A note on the overall study: Samples covering the acute and convalescent phases of COVID-19 were provided by collaborators in the United States, Italy and Spain. A freely available public database, intended as a resource for researchers studying the immune response to SARS-CoV-2, is where the repertoires were released. The prospective study material was composed of cDNA or gDNA derived from T cells, B-cell-depleted T cells, or PBMCs. Where HLA class I and class II types were available, the types were taken from metadata supplied by the sample provider, not from assay-based typing. The dataset comprised deeply sampled blood TCRbeta repertoires from subjects exposed to, actively infected with, or recovered from COVID-19. The samples were drawn from two sources: the first 160 participants of the ongoing ImmuneRACE study, and fewer than 1,500 subjects contributed by 6 global collaborators. The sample metadata nearly always contained a de-identified subject ID, COVID-19 status, age in years and sex. Study-wide findings and limitations: The amount of clinical and demographic metadata varied by source and participant and was provided uncurated.

The immunoSEQ Assay, a bias-controlled multiplex PCR, was used to amplify TCRbeta CDR3 regions from genomic DNA. The study's own analysis went as follows. The number of nucleated cells in each sample was estimated by amplification of reference gene primers within the assay. Sequence reads were collapsed and filtered to measure the absolute abundance of every unique TCRbeta CDR3 rearrangement. For each sample, productive Simpson clonality was calculated as the square root of Simpson's diversity index across productive rearrangements. TCRdb mirrors the immuneACCESS table, restricted to in-frame sequences. Some clones are absent from its copies; in checked studies, under half trace to an unresolved V gene, and the reason for the others is unknown. V, J and clone size are taken as reported in that table, and D and trimming were inferred from the DNA itself. The sample has about 300,000 clones on record, over 85% of them singletons. Jointly, the top ten make up approximately 1.8% of the sample.

In Seattle, one collaborating source enrolled patients while the infection was active and tracked those patients longitudinally over the course of disease. Each collaborating institution followed its own protocols to collect whole blood in K2EDTA tubes. Collaborator samples were shipped for TCRbeta analysis as frozen whole blood, isolated PBMCs, or DNA extracted from either sample type. CDR1 and CDR2, looked up from the germline V gene, are MGHRA and YSYEKL. The CDR3 holds 13 amino acids from the cysteine to the phenylalanine. This entry keeps only the CDR3 DNA: 39 bases, framed from base 1. The V end gives up 6 bases and the J end 10 bases, leaving 6 bases in the junction not matched to a gene.

Sequenced material: peripheral blood. This TCR was recovered from a woman aged 30 to 39 with COVID-19, enrolled during active disease. The chain is assembled from TRBV4-1 and TRBJ1-6, and TRBD1 matches 7 of the central bases. The DNA sequence is TGCGCCAGCAGGCAGGGGGTGGGATCACCCCTCCACTTT. The resulting protein is CASRQGVGSPLHF.